A selection of T cell receptor beta chains follows, all from one sample in a study of T cells expressing NK-cell markers. TCRdb processed the 5' RACE reads again and assigns one entry to each CDR3 protein, with no DNA. Found here are fewer than 400,000 distinct CDR3 sequences; the top ten clones hold roughly 5.4%. Material: blood T cells: a sorted CD56 or NKG2C T cell subset, CD4+ or CD8+ T cells, or bulk PBMC T cells (not recorded which). The receptors derive from a man aged 18-75 years in good health. The CDR3 runs from the conserved cysteine through the conserved F or W.

len	v_gene	j_gene	CDR3aa
16	TRBV6-1	TRBJ2-3	CASSQRGGGSTDTQYF
17	TRBV4-2	TRBJ1-2	CASSQDWQGVTNYGYTF
15	TRBV6-5	TRBJ1-1	CASRNLRTLGTEAFF
14	TRBV20-1	TRBJ1-2	CSALGTGARQGYTF
16	TRBV20-1	TRBJ2-1	CSASPSGGAAYNEQFF
13	TRBV18	TRBJ1-2	CASSRTGSGGYTF
15	TRBV5-1	TRBJ1-6	CASSLGTMGNSPLHF
17	TRBV7-8	TRBJ2-3	CASSPTSGGSSTDTQYF
15	TRBV7-6	TRBJ2-2	CASSFSSLGTGELFF
16	TRBV18	TRBJ1-1	CASSPSTGLGVTEAFF
13	TRBV7-8	TRBJ2-2	CASSRIQTGELFF
15	TRBV3-1	TRBJ2-7	CASSQGSGQALEEYF
14	TRBV11-2	TRBJ1-2	CASSLSQANYGYTF
16	TRBV4-1	TRBJ1-5	CASSRNGATSDQPQHF
14	TRBV28	TRBJ1-1	CASSPFRGDTEAFF
14	TRBV5-1	TRBJ1-1	CASSARQGNTEAFF
14	TRBV7-8	TRBJ1-4	CASSLDRGPEKLFF
16	TRBV2	TRBJ2-3	CASSDFGGASTDTQYF
17	TRBV12-3/TRBV12-4	TRBJ1-2	CASSFLHSTGSGYGYTF
12	TRBV20-1	TRBJ2-4	CSAEVQGGVQYF
12	TRBV20-1	TRBJ1-5	CSARRQGQPQHF
16	TRBV4-1	TRBJ1-6	CASSQDAVYGNSPLHF
14	TRBV20-1	TRBJ2-2	CSASPGLAGMELFF
11	TRBV10-3	TRBJ1-1	CAIRGDRKAFF
15	TRBV5-1	TRBJ2-7	CASSLEGAGRVKQYF
15	TRBV9	TRBJ2-1	CASSVVMGRQDEQFF
15	TRBV6-1	TRBJ2-5	CASRPGPQMRETQYF
18	TRBV4-2	TRBJ1-6	CASSPVRGSSSYNSPLHF
17	TRBV3-1	TRBJ2-6	CASSPYGGGSGANVLTF
14	TRBV7-3	TRBJ2-7	CASSLTAGGYEQYF
15	TRBV7-9	TRBJ1-4	CASSFRTGLYEKLFF
19	TRBV5-1	TRBJ2-3	CASRLFTGTGFTNTDTQYF
14	TRBV6-1	TRBJ2-3	CASSDADLADTQYF
11	TRBV28	TRBJ2-3	CASSSPDLRYF
14	TRBV27	TRBJ2-7	CASSFRETSHEQYF
13	TRBV7-9	TRBJ2-5	CASSYGQSKTQYF
18	TRBV6-5	TRBJ2-6	CASSYVPGVPSGANVLTF
12	TRBV9	TRBJ1-3	CASSGGASPIYF
16	TRBV7-2	TRBJ2-7	CASSPRGGTGGYEQYF
16	TRBV4-2	TRBJ1-2	CASSPRDRGFSYGYTF